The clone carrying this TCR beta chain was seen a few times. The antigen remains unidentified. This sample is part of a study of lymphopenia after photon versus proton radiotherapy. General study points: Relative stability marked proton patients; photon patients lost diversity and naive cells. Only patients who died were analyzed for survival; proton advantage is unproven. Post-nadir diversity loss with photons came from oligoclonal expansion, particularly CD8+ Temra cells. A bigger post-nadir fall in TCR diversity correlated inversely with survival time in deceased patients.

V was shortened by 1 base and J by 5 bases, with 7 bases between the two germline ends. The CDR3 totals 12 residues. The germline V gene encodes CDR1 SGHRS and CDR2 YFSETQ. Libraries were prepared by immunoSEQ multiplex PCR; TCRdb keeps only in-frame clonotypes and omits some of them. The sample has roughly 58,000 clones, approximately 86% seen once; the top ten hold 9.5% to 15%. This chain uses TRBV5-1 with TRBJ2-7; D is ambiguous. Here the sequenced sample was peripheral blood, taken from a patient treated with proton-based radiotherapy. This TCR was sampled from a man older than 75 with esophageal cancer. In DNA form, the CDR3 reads TGCGCCAGCAGCTTGAGACCCAACGAGCAGTACTTC. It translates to CASSLRPNEQYF. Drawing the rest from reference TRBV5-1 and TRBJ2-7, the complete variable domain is KAGVTQTPRYLIKTRGQQVTLSCSPISGHRSVSWYQQTPGQGLQFLFEYFSETQRNKGNFPGRFSGRQFSNSRSEMNVSTLELGDSALYLCASSLRPNEQYFGPGTRLTVT.